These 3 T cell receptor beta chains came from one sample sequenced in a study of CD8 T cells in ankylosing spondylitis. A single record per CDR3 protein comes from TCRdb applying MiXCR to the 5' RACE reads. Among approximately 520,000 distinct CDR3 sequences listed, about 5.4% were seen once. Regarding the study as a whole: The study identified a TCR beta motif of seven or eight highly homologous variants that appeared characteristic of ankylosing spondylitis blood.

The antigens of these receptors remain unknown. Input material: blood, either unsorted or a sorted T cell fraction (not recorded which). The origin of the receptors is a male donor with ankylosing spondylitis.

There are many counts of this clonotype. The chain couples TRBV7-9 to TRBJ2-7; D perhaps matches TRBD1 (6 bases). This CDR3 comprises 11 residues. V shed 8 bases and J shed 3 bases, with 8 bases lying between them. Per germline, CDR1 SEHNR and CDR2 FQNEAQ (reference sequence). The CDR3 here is CASLGHYEQYF. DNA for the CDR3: TGTGCCAGCTTGGGACACTACGAGCAGTACTTC.

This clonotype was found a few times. Here the CDR3 reads CASSPSGGISYEQYF. Here the CDR3 DNA reads TGTGCCAGCAGCCCCTCCGGGGGGATCTCCTACGAGCAGTACTTC. The chain uses TRBV9 and TRBJ2-7; 7 bases map to TRBD2. V shed 4 bases and J 0 bases; nucleotides not matched to a gene: 7. Germline V CDR1 and CDR2: SGDLS, YYNGEE. The CDR3 extends over 15 amino acids. Variable domain in full (rest from reference TRBV9 and TRBJ2-7): DSGVTQTPKHLITATGQRVTLRCSPRSGDLSVYWYQQSLDQGLQFLIQYYNGEERAKGNILERFSAQQFPDLHSELNLSSLELGDSALYFCASSPSGGISYEQYFGPGTRLTVT.

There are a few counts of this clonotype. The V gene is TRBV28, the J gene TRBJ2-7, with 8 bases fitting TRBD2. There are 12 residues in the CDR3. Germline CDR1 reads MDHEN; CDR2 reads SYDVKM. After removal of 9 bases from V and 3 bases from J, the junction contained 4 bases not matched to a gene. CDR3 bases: TGTGCCAGTTCGGGACTAGTCTACGAGCAGTACTTC. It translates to CASSGLVYEQYF.